Detailed here is one TCR beta chain. The data belong to a study of Ad26.COV2.S vaccination and SARS-CoV-2 variants. About the research overall: The authors gave Ad26.COV2.S intramuscularly, either once or twice 56 days apart.

Sample treatment: around 19 received Ad26.COV2.S at low or high dose, single or two shots; roughly five received placebo; per-sample allocation not given. Material that was analyzed had been drawn on day 63 after the first vaccine or placebo injection. Vaccination employed an Ad26 vector expressing the Wuhan-strain SARS-CoV-2 spike. Assay: immunoSEQ multiplex PCR; the TCRdb copy retains only in-frame clones and omits some. The sample lists roughly 700,000 clones; 89% were seen once. The V end was cut by 0 bases, the J end by 5 bases, with 14 bases between. There are 16 residues in the CDR3. Germline V gene lookup returns CDR1 MGHRA and CDR2 YSYEKL.

The V call is TRBV4-1, the J call TRBJ2-1; a possible D gene is TRBD1 (6 bases). The material was peripheral blood, obtained in a trial of Ad26.COV2.S vaccine versus placebo. This receptor was obtained from a person between 18 and 65 years old who received the Ad26.COV2.S COVID-19 vaccine or a placebo. Written as DNA, the CDR3 is TGCGCCAGCAGCCAAGAGGGGCTGGGACACCACAATGAGCAGTTCTTC. Translation: CASSQEGLGHHNEQFF.